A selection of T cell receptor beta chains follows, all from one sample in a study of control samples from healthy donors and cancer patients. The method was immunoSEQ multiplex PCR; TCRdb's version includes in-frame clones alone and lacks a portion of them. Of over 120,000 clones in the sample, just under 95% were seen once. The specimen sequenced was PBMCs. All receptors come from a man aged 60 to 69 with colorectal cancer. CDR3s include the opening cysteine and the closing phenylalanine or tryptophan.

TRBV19 CASRKGFTDTQYF
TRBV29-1 CSVALTDTQYF
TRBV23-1 CASLLRGQGLIQPQHF
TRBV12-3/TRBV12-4 CASTPPAGDEQFF
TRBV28 CASSLAIDSNQPQHF
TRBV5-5 CASSSPDRGQHGHTEAFF
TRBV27 CASSQRGRGLSEQYF
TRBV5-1 CASSLAVSPPETQYF
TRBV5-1 CASSLTIGPPSYEQYF
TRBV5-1 CASSLGGMSSYNEQFF
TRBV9 CASSVATGRGDTQYF
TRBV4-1 CASSQDPGTTLTGELFF
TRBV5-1 CASGPGLAGRETQYF
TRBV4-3 CASSQDGQGFHYGYTF
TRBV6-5 CASSYSYRALSYEQYF
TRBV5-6 CASSPYTNEQFF
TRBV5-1 CASSPGWDSLNTGELFF
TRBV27 CASSLLASGGGTQYF
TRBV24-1 CATSGSKVAYGYTF
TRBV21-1 CASSVPRGGSQPQHF
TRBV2 CASSGGSGSYNSPLHF
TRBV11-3 CASSQGPSGTQYF
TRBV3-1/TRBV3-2 CASSRRGGDSPLHF
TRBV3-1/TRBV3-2 CASSTSSGGTEAFF
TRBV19 CASSRERAGDIQYF
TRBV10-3 CAISEFSTGAYSYEQYF
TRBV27 CASSLIRVGNSPLHF
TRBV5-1 CASSLGDTRLGEKLFF
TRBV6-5 CASSYTRDTGELFF
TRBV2 CASSEGTLENTQYF
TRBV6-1 CASSARGQGGKNIQYF
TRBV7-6 CASSLTPDNYGYTF
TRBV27 CASSLGLSYNSPLHF
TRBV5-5 CASSWGQGGTEAFF
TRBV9 CASSVAPGAARGDTIYF
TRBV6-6 CASSLQGIERGAMFRAKNIQYF
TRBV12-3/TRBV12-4 CASSNSGGEYF
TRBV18 CASSPPRGQGGYEQYF
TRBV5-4 CASSFRGRNTEAFF
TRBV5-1 CASSLDVGEETQYF
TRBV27 CASSLSSGAGGNSPLHF